The T cell receptor beta chain under discussion was sequenced for a study of shared clonotypes between healthy human individuals (dated by TCRdb to 2018 to 2021). Study-level background: A couple of women and three men aged 18 to 49 years were included in the cohort. To increase sequencing depth and limit assay-specific biases, different laboratories used diverse techniques to prepare libraries and sequence TCR repertoires. Leukapheresis yielded between about 0.85 and 10 billion PBMCs per donor. Blood TCR repertoires of roughly five healthy adults were deeply sequenced to estimate repertoire size and the extent of clonotype sharing between individuals. For each donor, CD4 naive and CD4 memory were each run on three plates, CD8 naive on two plates, and CD8 memory on one plate.

A word on this clone: The specificity of this receptor is unknown. The sample holds no much larger clone one base away, and base qualities are not on file.

CDR1 and CDR2, looked up from the germline V gene, are MDHEN and SYDVKM. The junction shows trimming of 2 bases on V and 3 bases on J, plus 11 bases between the germline ends. The CDR3 has 14 amino acids, counting the end cysteine and phenylalanine. CDR3 DNA only is kept here, 42 bases in frame from base 1. TCR CDR3 regions were amplified from genomic DNA by multiplex PCR using the deep immunoSEQ assay. Extracted genomic DNA from each cell subset was spread evenly across all wells of several immunoSEQ 96-well plates, with each plate serving as a replicate. For sorted subsets, roughly 190 ng of genomic DNA, equivalent to 25,000 to 30,000 T cell genomes, went into each replicate PCR. Purified libraries were quantified with a Qubit 3.0 fluorometer, sized on a Bioanalyzer 2100, and re-quantified with the KAPA Library Quantification kit. A separate single-read 150-cycle Illumina NextSeq 550 flow cell was used to sequence each immunoSEQ 96-well plate. The paper's processing steps were these. Because only junctional sequences without quality scores were contained in the immunoSEQ output, filtering matching that applied to full-length reads could not be performed. To assign V/J genes and CDR3, sequences were annotated using PyIR, a Python wrapper for IgBLAST v1.9, with IMGT germline references. Any read was removed if the V/J assignment was weak (E-value above 1e-6), the CDR3 was missing, or the read contained stop codons, out-of-frame junctions, or ambiguous translated residues. V3J clonotypes were defined by identical inferred V gene, J gene, and CDR3 amino acid sequence. Percentage overlap between repertoires was computed as shared unique clonotypes divided by the size of the smaller repertoire. RTK rarefaction, the Chao1 estimator, and Recon v2.1 estimates of unobserved clonotypes were used to assess repertoire richness. Generation probabilities for all TCRbeta clonotypes obtained by the gDNA method from a few donors were computed using OLGA. What TCRdb holds here is the immuneACCESS table cut down to in-frame rearrangements. Part of the clones is not present; checked against another copy, under half of the missing clones reflect an unresolved V gene, and the others are unexplained. The DNA gave D and trimming, while V, J and clone size come from that table. A total of millions of clones appear in this sample, about 95% of them only once. Roughly 1% of the sample belongs to the ten largest clones.

For the CD8 naive samples, CD45RO-negative cells were positively selected for CCR7, yielding a CD45RA+CCR7+ population from which TemRA cells were excluded. The donors were healthy, HIV-negative adults with no recently reported acute infections or vaccinations. Every donor was a Caucasian adult residing in Nashville, Tennessee, USA. Blood was collected by leukapheresis, and PBMCs were isolated by Ficoll-Histopaque density gradient centrifugation and then cryopreserved in liquid nitrogen vapor phase. Analytical flow cytometry was used to check the purity and quantity of every magnetically sorted T cell population. Genomic DNA was isolated from each sorted fraction and quantified by UV absorbance on a Nanodrop 2000c. Overall study results and their limits: Across four donors, roughly 5.1% of naive CD4, around 3.5% of naive CD8, 2% to 2.5% of memory CD4, and around 0.4% of memory CD8 clonotypes were shared. Clonotypes shared by all four sorted-subset donors showed higher generation probabilities than non-shared clonotypes. Based on pairwise subsampling, the degree of clonotype sharing among donors was expected to be affected by sequencing depth. Only blood was sampled, and tissue TCR repertoires likely differ from those in blood. Because the study included a small number of donors, the genetic and exposure-history diversity represented was limited. Estimated clonotype richness was generally larger for naive than for memory subsets. Incomplete sequencing was indicated by rarefaction of sorted-subset datasets, despite the large sequencing depth.

The chain is made from TRBV28 and TRBJ2-7, and the D gene may be TRBD1, 7 bases matching. The sequenced sample was naive CD8+ T cells sorted from blood. The sample's cell subset or site, from its label and the paper: CD45RA+CCR7+. This sequence was found in a man younger than 30 in good health. Read as DNA, the sequence is TGTGCCAGCAGTTTACAGGGGGAGGACTACGAGCAGTACTTC. This encodes CASSLQGEDYEQYF.